Listed below are T cell receptor beta chains from one sample, sequenced in a study of identical twins. TCRdb re-analysed the 5' RACE reads in MiXCR, keeping a single row per CDR3 protein. The top ten hold approximately 0.98% of the sample, which has fewer than 500,000 distinct CDR3 sequences, 14% seen once. Another study also made use of these data, one on yellow fever vaccine responses in identical twins.

The sample comprised CD4+ T cells sorted from blood. The receptors come from a woman aged 18-29 years in good health. Each CDR3 is given with its conserved first and last residue. A D gene is named only where the DNA matches it firmly. The size field is filled for only some rows; it gives once, few, many or a size class.

TRBJ2-7 | . | TRBV7-9 | few | TGTGCCAGCAGCTTAACCAGGGTATCCTACGAGCAGTACTTC | CASSLTRVSYEQYF
TRBJ2-7 | . | TRBV6-2/TRBV6-3 | . | TGTGCCAGCACCTATAGCAGTTCCTACGAGCAATACTTC | CASTYSSSYEQYF
TRBJ2-3 | . | TRBV5-1 | few | TGCGCCAGCATGACAGGTTTTGGACTAAGCACAGATACGCAGTATTTT | CASMTGFGLSTDTQYF
TRBJ2-4 | . | TRBV30 | few | TGTGCCTGGAAGGTAGCCAAAAACATTCAGTACTTC | CAWKVAKNIQYF
TRBJ2-5 | . | TRBV11-1 | . | TGTGCCAGCAGCCGCCTGAGGGGACGTATCCAGTACTTC | CASSRLRGRIQYF
TRBJ2-3 | TRBD2 | TRBV18 | many | TGTGCCAGCTCACCAATAGCGGGGGGGCCAACAGATACGCAGTATTTT | CASSPIAGGPTDTQYF
TRBJ2-3 | TRBD1 | TRBV2 | . | TGTGCCAGCAGTGAATTGAGGGGGCAGGGGAGAGGTACGCAGTATTTT | CASSELRGQGRGTQYF
TRBJ2-2 | . | TRBV7-9 | few | TGTGCCAGCAGCTTCGGTCCTCTGGCTAGATCCGGGGAGCTGTTTTTT | CASSFGPLARSGELFF
TRBJ1-2 | TRBD1 | TRBV2 | . | TGTGCCAGCAGTCTTGCCGGACAGGTTTACTATGGCTACACCTTC | CASSLAGQVYYGYTF
TRBJ1-5 | . | TRBV28 | few | TGTGCCAGCAAATCTGACCCTCGCGCGGGTGAGGCCCAGCATTTT | CASKSDPRAGEAQHF
TRBJ2-7 | TRBD2 | TRBV6-1 | few | TGTGCCAGCACAGGGACTAGCCCCCCTTTCAAATCCTACGAGCAGTACTTC | CASTGTSPPFKSYEQYF
TRBJ2-1 | . | TRBV2 | many | TGTGCCAGCAGTGTCAGACTCACAGACTACAATGAGCAGTTCTTC | CASSVRLTDYNEQFF
TRBJ2-1 | . | TRBV3-1 | few | TGTGCCAGCAGCCCCTACGGAGGGCCGCGGGATGAGCAGTTCTTC | CASSPYGGPRDEQFF
TRBJ2-3 | . | TRBV24-1 | . | TGTGCCACCAGTATCCGGGGGGATACGCAGTATTTT | CATSIRGDTQYF
TRBJ2-7 | . | TRBV12-3/TRBV12-4 | . | TGTGCCAGCAGTAGACAGTACTACGAGCAGTACTTC | CASSRQYYEQYF
TRBJ2-1 | TRBD1 | TRBV20-1 | . | TGCAGTCCCAGACAGGGGAATCGCAATGAGCGGTTCTTC | CSPRQGNRNERFF
TRBJ2-5 | . | TRBV20-1 | . | TGCAGTGCTAGAGATCTATCTTACAGGGAAACCGGGGAGACCCAGTACTTC | CSARDLSYRETGETQYF
TRBJ2-3 | TRBD2 | TRBV20-1 | . | TGCGGTGCGAGACCGGGACTAGCGGGGAATACGCAGTATTTT | CGARPGLAGNTQYF
TRBJ2-7 | TRBD1 | TRBV20-1 | . | TGCAGTGCTAGAGACGGGGACAGGGGTTCCTACGAGCAGTACTTC | CSARDGDRGSYEQYF
TRBJ2-1 | TRBD2 | TRBV7-2 | . | TGTGCCAGCAGCTTATCACTAGCGATGCCGTTCTTC | CASSLSLAMPFF
TRBJ2-5 | . | TRBV7-9 | . | TGTGCCAGCAGCCAGGGGTCCATCGCCCTCCAAGAGACCCAGTACTTC | CASSQGSIALQETQYF
TRBJ2-5 | TRBD2 | TRBV10-3 | few | TGTGCCATCAGTGAGGCGAGCGGGGGGGCAGGGCAAGAGACCCAGTACTTC | CAISEASGGAGQETQYF
TRBJ2-3 | TRBD2 | TRBV5-1 | . | TGCGCCAGCAGCCGGACTAGCGGAGGAACTAGCACAGATACGCAGTATTTT | CASSRTSGGTSTDTQYF
TRBJ2-3 | . | TRBV12-3/TRBV12-4 | few | TGTGCCAGCAGTCTTCAGGGGTGGACAGATACGCAGTATTTT | CASSLQGWTDTQYF
TRBJ1-1 | . | TRBV5-1 | . | TGCGCCAGCAGCCCCGGTCTACTGAAGGCTGAAGCTTTCTTT | CASSPGLLKAEAFF
TRBJ2-7 | TRBD2 | TRBV18 | . | TGTGCCAGCTCACCAGTACCGGGACTAGCGGGAGGGCCCTCCGAGCAGTACTTC | CASSPVPGLAGGPSEQYF
TRBJ2-1 | TRBD2 | TRBV11-2 | . | TGTGCCAGCAGCCCCCGGCTGAGCGGGGGCGCCTCATATGAGCAGTTCTTC | CASSPRLSGGASYEQFF
TRBJ2-7 | TRBD1 | TRBV5-1 | few | TGCGCCAGCAGCTCTCCGACAGGGGGGGGTTACGAGCAGTACTTC | CASSSPTGGGYEQYF
TRBJ2-1 | TRBD2 | TRBV3-1 | few | TGTGCCAGCAGCCAAGACCTCCCTAGGGGCGGGAGAGGTTACAATGAGCAGTTCTTC | CASSQDLPRGGRGYNEQFF
TRBJ2-1 | TRBD2 | TRBV27 | . | TGTCCCAGCAGTTTATCGAAACTAGCGGGAGGGCCGAGCTCCTACAATGAGCAGTTCTTC | CPSSLSKLAGGPSSYNEQFF
TRBJ2-7 | TRBD1 | TRBV7-2 | many | TGTGCCAGCAGCTCCAAGACAGGGAATGGGAACGAGCAGTACTTC | CASSSKTGNGNEQYF
TRBJ2-7 | . | TRBV6-1 | . | TGTGCCACTTCGAAACGGGGCAGTTCCTACGAGCAGTACTTC | CATSKRGSSYEQYF
TRBJ2-6 | TRBD1 | TRBV9 | . | TGTGCCAGCAGCGTAGCGCCAGGGACAGGAGGCCTTTCTGGGGCCAACGTCCTGACTTTC | CASSVAPGTGGLSGANVLTF
TRBJ2-1 | TRBD2 | TRBV10-1 | . | TGCGCCAGCAGTGAGGCCCCCGGGGGGGGTGAGCAGTTCTTC | CASSEAPGGGEQFF
TRBJ2-3 | TRBD1 | TRBV29-1 | . | TGCAGCGTTGAATTTGCAGGGGGTCAAGATACGCAGTATTTT | CSVEFAGGQDTQYF
TRBJ2-7 | . | TRBV28 | few | TGTGCCAGCAGTTTAAAGGCGGGGGAGCAGTACTTC | CASSLKAGEQYF
TRBJ2-2 | . | TRBV9 | few | TGTGCCAGCAGCGTAGAACTCCCCGGGGAGCTGTTTTTT | CASSVELPGELFF
TRBJ2-3 | . | TRBV20-1 | . | TGCAGTGCTAGAGGGAGTGCTTCAGATACGCAGTATTTT | CSARGSASDTQYF
TRBJ1-2 | TRBD1 | TRBV3-1 | . | TGTGCCAGCAGCCATTCCGGGACAGACCGTCGTGGCTATGGCTACACCTTC | CASSHSGTDRRGYGYTF
TRBJ2-1 | . | TRBV19 | . | TGTGCCAGTAGGGCTCCGGACAGAAACAATGAGCAGTTCTTC | CASRAPDRNNEQFF
TRBJ2-5 | . | TRBV7-2 | few | TGTGCCAGCAGCTTAGTCAATCGGAGACTTGGAGAGACCCAGTACTTC | CASSLVNRRLGETQYF
TRBJ1-1 | TRBD1 | TRBV3-1 | many | TGTGCCAGCAGCCTCCCCGACAGGGGTACTGAAGCTTTCTTT | CASSLPDRGTEAFF
TRBJ2-7 | . | TRBV20-1 | many | TGCAGTGCCAGAAGGGTGGGTTTGGCCAGGTCCTTCTACGAGCAGTACTTC | CSARRVGLARSFYEQYF
TRBJ2-1 | TRBD2 | TRBV29-1 | . | TGCAGCGGGGGGGGACGGGGGTTTGGAAATGAGCAGTTCTTC | CSGGGRGFGNEQFF
TRBJ2-5 | TRBD2 | TRBV5-6 | few | TGTGCCAGCAGCCGAACAGGACTAGCAATAGAGACCCAGTACTTC | CASSRTGLAIETQYF
TRBJ2-7 | TRBD1 | TRBV2 | few | TGTGCCAGCAGTGAAGGGGACAGATCTTACTCCTACGAGCAGTACTTC | CASSEGDRSYSYEQYF
TRBJ2-5 | . | TRBV6-1 | few | TGTGCCAGCAGTGAACAAGGGGGAAAGACCCAGTACTTC | CASSEQGGKTQYF
TRBJ2-7 | TRBD2 | TRBV3-1 | few | TGTGCCAGCAGCTCAGGACTAGCCCCTAGCGAGCAGTACTTC | CASSSGLAPSEQYF
TRBJ2-2 | TRBD1 | TRBV6-5 | . | TGTGCCAGCAGTTACTCGTGGGGGACAGTGAACACCGGGGAGCTGTTTTTT | CASSYSWGTVNTGELFF
TRBJ1-1 | TRBD1 | TRBV5-1 | many | TGCGCCAGCAGCCGGGACAGGATGAACACTGAAGCTTTCTTT | CASSRDRMNTEAFF
TRBJ2-2 | . | TRBV9 | . | TGTGCCAGCAGCGTCGTCGGACGGGCCACCGGGGAGCTGTTTTTT | CASSVVGRATGELFF
TRBJ1-1 | TRBD1 | TRBV2 | few | TGTGCCAGCAGTCGGCAACGGACAGGGGAATGGGTTGGCACTGAAGCTTTCTTT | CASSRQRTGEWVGTEAFF